This T cell receptor (beta chain) is drawn from a study of blood T cells in healthy people across ages (dated by TCRdb to about 2015). Regarding the complete study: In model experiments, roughly one uniquely barcoded TCR beta cDNA molecule per two T cells was captured by template switching. To track age-related changes in TCR beta repertoire diversity, the study relied on deep sequencing normalized with unique cDNA molecular identifiers. Donors were grouped into four age groups: young (average 16 years), middle-aged (39), aged (around 60) and long-lived (about 90). To avoid experimental bias, donors of different ages were spread randomly across the sequencing lanes. Two additional independent replicas of 1 million unique cDNA reads from the same blood draw were analyzed for two donors (one aged 18 to 30 and one aged 80 or older).

The donors were 40 or so Caucasian individuals from Russia, aged roughly 6 to 90 years, who were systemically healthy. Approximately 10 milliliters of peripheral blood were collected from each donor into EDTA-treated Vacutainer tubes. PBMCs were isolated by Ficoll-Paque density-gradient centrifugation, with at least 7 million obtained per sample. Total RNA was extracted from PBMCs with Trizol reagent, with at least 6 micrograms obtained per sample. For every donor, flow cytometry on a PBMC aliquot measured the percentage of naive CD45RAhigh/CD27high T cells. Study-wide conclusions, independent of this receptor: Because donor CMV infection status was unknown, age-related changes in expanded clonotypes were potentially confounded. Estimates of total diversity from one million sequenced T cells were regarded as lower bounds and underestimates. Conclusive comparison of naive and antigen-experienced compartments was prevented by the profiling of bulk unsorted PBMCs. The long-lived group showed more naive CD4+ T cells, fewer expanded clones and increased TCR diversity than the aged group, suggesting age selection. As age increased, observed TCR beta diversity per million T cells dropped in a roughly linear way, and a significant reduction was already evident by age 40. There was a strong correlation between observed TCR beta diversity and the percentage of naive T cells measured by flow cytometry.

The library came from 5' RACE. The sequencing machine was an Illumina HiSeq 2500. A second roughly 7 to 11 cycle PCR used a sample-barcoded 5' primer and a J-beta primer mix. A unique molecular identifier was introduced onto each TCR beta cDNA molecule by a template-switch 5' adaptor carrying 12 random nucleotides. Each sample yielded at least 3 million CDR3-containing paired-end reads. All of the RNA was converted into first-strand cDNA using the Mint cDNA synthesis kit, with a TRBC-specific oligonucleotide serving as the primer. After uracil-DNA glycosylase treatment, a first 18-cycle PCR used universal primers M1SS and BC2_uni_R on all cDNA. The paper's data handling went like this. Each sample was normalized by randomly selecting 1 million high-quality reads, each carrying a distinct molecular identifier. Reads with shared molecular identifiers were discarded instead of being binned into consensus sequences. MiTCR, set to a Q25 quality threshold and the strictest error-elimination algorithm, was used for CDR3 identification, clonotype clustering and error correction. A nonparametric unseen species model with Euler transformation was used to estimate a lower bound on total TCR beta diversity. TCRdb reworked the public reads: Q25 trimming with fastp, MiXCR clone assembly, productive beta chains retained. One record per CDR3 amino acid sequence lists the most common genes and DNA. Here the V and J calls rest on TCRdb's processing, not on the authors' analysis. For this sample there are roughly 1.7 million distinct CDR3 sequences; roughly 32% appear just once. 10% to 12% of the sample lies in the top ten.

Taken from cysteine to phenylalanine, the CDR3 has 16 residues. Only CDR3 DNA remains: 48 bases, in frame from the first base. Based on the germline V gene, the CDR1 and CDR2 sequences are SGHTA and FQGNSA. For this chain, trimming is 4 bases at the V end and 2 bases at the J end, and the number of junction bases without a gene match is 9. In its sample, this clonotype was seen a few times. It has no known antigen specificity. No clone much larger than this one lies a single base away; base qualities are absent. Recombination linked TRBV7-2 to TRBJ2-5; 8 bases in the middle match TRBD2. What was sequenced was blood. The sequence was obtained from a woman aged 25-40 years in good health. The bases read TGTGCCAGCAGCTGGGGGGGACTAGGGGTTCAAGAGACCCAGTACTTC. Protein translation: CASSWGGLGVQETQYF.